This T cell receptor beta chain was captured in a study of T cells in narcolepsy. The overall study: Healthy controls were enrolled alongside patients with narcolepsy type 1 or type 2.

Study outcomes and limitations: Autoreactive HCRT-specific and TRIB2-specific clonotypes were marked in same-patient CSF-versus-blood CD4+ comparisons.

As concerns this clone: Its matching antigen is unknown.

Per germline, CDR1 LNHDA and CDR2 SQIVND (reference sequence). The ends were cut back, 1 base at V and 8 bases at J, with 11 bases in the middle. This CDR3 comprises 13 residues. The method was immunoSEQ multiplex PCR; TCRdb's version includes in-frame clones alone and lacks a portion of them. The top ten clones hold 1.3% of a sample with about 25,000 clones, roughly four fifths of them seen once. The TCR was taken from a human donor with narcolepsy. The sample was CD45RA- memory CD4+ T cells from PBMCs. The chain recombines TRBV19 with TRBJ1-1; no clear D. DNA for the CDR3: TGTGCCAGTAGTATAGGGTGGGCTTCGGAAGCTTTCTTT. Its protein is CASSIGWASEAFF.